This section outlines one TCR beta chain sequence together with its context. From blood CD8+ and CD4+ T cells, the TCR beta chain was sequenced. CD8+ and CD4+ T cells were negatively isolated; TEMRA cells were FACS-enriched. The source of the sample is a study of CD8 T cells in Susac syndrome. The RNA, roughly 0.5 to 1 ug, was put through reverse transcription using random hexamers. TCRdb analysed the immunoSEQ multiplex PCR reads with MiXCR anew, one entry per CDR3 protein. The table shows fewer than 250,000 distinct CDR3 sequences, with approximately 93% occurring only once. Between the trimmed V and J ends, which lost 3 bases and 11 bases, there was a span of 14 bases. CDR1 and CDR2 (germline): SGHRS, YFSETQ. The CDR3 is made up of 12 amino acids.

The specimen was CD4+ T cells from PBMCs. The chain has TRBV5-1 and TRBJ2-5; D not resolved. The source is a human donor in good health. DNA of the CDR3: TGCGCCAGCAGCTCCGGCCCTGCCCCGCAGTACTTC. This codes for CASSSGPAPQYF.